These 27 T cell receptor beta chains originate from one sample sequenced in a study of T cells in Graves' hyperthyroidism and ophthalmopathy. TCR beta CDR3 regions were amplified from RNA. In the first-round RT-PCR of the TCR CDR3, the HTBI primer set was used. From the multiplex PCR reads, TCRdb called clonotypes with MiXCR, one entry per CDR3 protein. The sample yields some 350,000 distinct CDR3 sequences, roughly 13% seen once. Material: blood. The receptors were gathered from a woman aged 40 to 50 with Graves' ophthalmopathy.

This clonotype was seen ten or more times. The chain combines TRBV20-1 with TRBJ2-3; D perhaps matches TRBD2 (6 bases). Germline CDR1 DFQATT, CDR2 SNEGSKA (reference sequence). Trimming shortened V by 4 bases and J by 1 base, and 15 bases separated the two germline ends. The CDR3 extends over 15 amino acids. CDR3 sequence (DNA): TGCAGTGCTACCGGGACTCTCACAGGCACAGATACGCAGTATTTT. As protein: CSATGTLTGTDTQYF.

This clonotype was observed many times. In DNA form, the CDR3 reads TGTGCCAGCAGTTTGATTCTACGGGAGACTGAAGCTTTCTTT. Translating it yields CASSLILRETEAFF. The rearrangement links TRBV28 to TRBJ1-1; no definite D call. In germline, CDR1 is MDHEN, CDR2 SYDVKM. V lost 3 bases, J lost 5 bases, and 13 bases lay in between. The length of the CDR3 is 14 residues.

The sample holds many counts of this clonotype. The gene calls are TRBV12-5 and TRBJ2-7, with a tentative D call TRBD1 (6 bases). Between the trimmed V and J ends, which lost 5 bases and 2 bases, there was a span of 19 bases. CDR3 size: 16 residues. Germline CDR1 is LGHNT and CDR2 is FRNRAP. The DNA of the CDR3 is TGTGCTAGTGGTCTCCGACCCGGGACACGGACCTACGAGCAGTACTTC. Translating it yields CASGLRPGTRTYEQYF.

This clonotype was detected only a few times. The chain recombines TRBV6-5 with TRBJ1-2; D call uncertain. V lost 0 bases and J lost 4, with 6 bases in between. The CDR3 is made up of 13 amino acids. CDR1 and CDR2 (germline): MNHEY, SVGAGI. DNA for the CDR3: TGTGCCAGCAGTTACTCGTGGTCCTATGGCTACACCTTC. As protein: CASSYSWSYGYTF.

This clonotype showed up many times. The V and J genes are TRBV12-3 or TRBV12-4 and TRBJ1-3; the D is unclear. CDR3 size: 14 residues. Trimming took 6 bases from V and 4 from J, leaving 13 bases between them. The CDR3 loop reads CASREAGAGNTIYF. The CDR3 DNA reads as TGTGCCAGCAGAGAGGCGGGCGCAGGAAACACCATATATTTT.

This clonotype came up many times. This chain uses TRBV28 with TRBJ1-2; D not resolved. The CDR3 extends over 13 amino acids. Trimming pared 5 bases from V and 5 bases from J, leaving 12 bases between. Germline values: CDR1 MDHEN, CDR2 SYDVKM. The CDR3 here is CASSLWTAYGYTF. In DNA form, the CDR3 reads TGTGCCAGCAGTCTCTGGACTGCTTATGGCTACACCTTC.

There are many counts of this clonotype. The chain links TRBV7-6 to TRBJ2-5; D might be TRBD2 (5 bases). Germline V CDR1 and CDR2: SGHVS, FNYEAQ. V was clipped by 2 bases and J by 7 bases, with 14 bases between them. This CDR3 has 14 residues. The CDR3 nucleotides are TGTGCCAGCAGCTTATCAAGGGTAGGGAGGACCCAGTACTTC. This gives the protein CASSLSRVGRTQYF.

The rearrangement joins TRBV3-1 to TRBJ2-2; 9 nucleotides align to TRBD1. Germline lookup yields CDR1 LGHDT and CDR2 YNNKEL (reference sequence). Trimming removed 6 bases from V and 6 bases from J; junction bases left unmatched: 5. This CDR3 comprises 14 residues. DNA of the CDR3: TGTGCCAGCAGGATGGGACAGGGATCCGGGGAGCTGTTTTTT. This translates into CASRMGQGSGELFF.

This clonotype was seen ten or more times. The gene calls are TRBV27 and TRBJ2-6; a weak D match, TRBD2 (6 bases). V was clipped by 6 bases and J by 9 bases, with 12 bases between them. CDR3 length: 13 residues. Germline V gives CDR1 MNHEY, CDR2 SMNVEV (reference sequence). This CDR3 is CASSFREDNVLTF. The CDR3 DNA reads TGTGCCAGCAGCTTCAGGGAGGACAACGTCCTGACTTTC.

Ten or more counts support this clonotype. This chain links TRBV29-1 with TRBJ2-5, with D hard to call. CDR1 is SQVTM and CDR2 is ANQGSEA in the germline V gene. CDR3 size: 13 residues. Trimming removed 8 bases from V and 0 bases from J, with 13 bases in between. CDR3 DNA: TGCAGCACCCTGACCCTGGACCAAGAGACCCAGTACTTC. Its protein is CSTLTLDQETQYF.

This clonotype was counted many times. The J gene is TRBJ2-5, the V gene TRBV30; 9 bases agree with TRBD2. The length of the CDR3 is 15 residues. The junction had 8 bases not matched to a gene; V was cut back by 2 bases and J by 4 bases. Germline assignment: CDR1 GTSNPN and CDR2 SVGIG (reference sequence). This CDR3 is CAWSLAGAVGETQYF. The CDR3 bases are TGTGCCTGGAGTTTAGCGGGAGCGGTAGGAGAGACCCAGTACTTC. The whole variable domain, filled in from reference TRBV30 and TRBJ2-5, reads SQTIHQWPATLVQPVGSPLSLECTVEGTSNPNLYWYRQAAGRGLQLLFYSVGIGQISSEVPQNLSASRPQDRQFILSSKKLLLSDSGFYLCAWSLAGAVGETQYFGPGTRLLVL.

This clonotype has a count of ten or more. The rearrangement uses TRBV20-1 and TRBJ2-7; D unclear. The germline gives CDR1 DFQATT, CDR2 SNEGSKA (reference sequence). The CDR3 extends over 12 amino acids. Trimming took 3 bases from V and 3 from J, leaving 9 bases between them. CDR3 sequence: CSASLTNYEQYF. The CDR3 bases are TGCAGTGCTAGCTTGACAAACTACGAGCAGTACTTC.

A word on this clonotype: This could be a read error, since a much larger clone is one nucleotide away. The genes are TRBV6-1 and TRBJ1-1; D not resolved. Germline loops: CDR1 MNHNS, CDR2 SASEGT. CDR3 length: 14 amino acids. V gave up 3 bases and J gave up 5 bases, with 13 bases separating them. The CDR3 nucleotides read TGTGCCAGCAGTGAGGTCCCCTTTTATACTGAAGCTTTCTTT. It specifies CASSEVPFYTEAFF.

This clonotype was seen many times. The gene calls are TRBV7-2 and TRBJ1-1; D is ambiguous. The CDR3 totals 14 residues. Trimming shortened V by 3 bases and J by 0 bases, and 8 bases separated the two germline ends. Germline lookup yields CDR1 SGHTA and CDR2 FQGNSA. The CDR3 DNA reads TGTGCCAGCAGCTTGGAACAGATGAACACTGAAGCTTTCTTT. Encoded protein: CASSLEQMNTEAFF.

The chain joins TRBV20-1 to TRBJ2-7, with TRBD2 matching over 10 bases. J gave up 6 bases and V 0 bases, and 8 bases lay outside the gene matches. This CDR3 comprises 15 residues. Per germline, CDR1 DFQATT and CDR2 SNEGSKA (reference sequence). As DNA, the CDR3 is TGCAGTGCTAGAGATCCTAGCGGGAGCACGGGCGAGCAGTACTTC. Protein product: CSARDPSGSTGEQYF.

In this sample, this clonotype turned up many times. The chain joins TRBV12-3 or TRBV12-4 to TRBJ2-1, with D tentatively TRBD2 (5 bases). The V gene lost 0 bases and the J gene lost 13 bases, with 10 bases spanning the gap. This CDR3 region has 12 residues. This CDR3 is CASSLARAIQFF. CDR3 DNA: TGTGCCAGCAGTTTAGCGCGGGCAATCCAGTTCTTC.

The chain uses TRBV6-1 and TRBJ1-1; the match to TRBD1 covers 8 bases. CDR1 is MNHNS, CDR2 SASEGT, per germline. V trimming: 5 bases; J trimming: 0 bases; junction bases outside the gene matches: 14. This CDR3 has 18 residues. The CDR3 DNA follows: TGTGCCAGCAGTTATTCAGGACAGGGTTCTAGTATGAACACTGAAGCTTTCTTT. Translation gives CASSYSGQGSSMNTEAFF.

A few counts support this clonotype. V is TRBV14 and J is TRBJ2-1, with TRBD2 as a possible D gene (5 bases). With 1 base removed from V and 5 bases from J, the gap between germline ends came to 21 bases. Germline V lookup: CDR1 SGHDN, CDR2 FVKESK. The CDR3 has 18 amino acids. CDR3: CASSQVVGLAEVDNEQFF. The DNA for the CDR3 is TGTGCCAGCAGCCAAGTAGTTGGGCTAGCAGAAGTGGACAATGAGCAGTTCTTC.

The gene calls are TRBV28 and TRBJ2-1, with 8 bases matching TRBD2. The germline CDR1 and CDR2 sequences are MDHEN and SYDVKM. V gave up 4 bases and J gave up 3 bases; unmatched junction bases: 17. CDR3 length: 19 amino acids. The CDR3, as DNA: TGTGCCAGCAGTTCATCATGGGGGGGTCCGGGAGGGGGCTACAATGAGCAGTTCTTC. Amino acid sequence: CASSSSWGGPGGGYNEQFF.

The rearrangement joins TRBV25-1 to TRBJ1-1; D possibly corresponds to TRBD1 (5 bases). V lost 5 bases and J lost 5, with 12 bases in between. The germline V gene encodes CDR1 MGHDK and CDR2 SYGVNS. This CDR3 contains 13 residues. The CDR3 region has the DNA TGTGCCAGCAGTCGAGCGGCAGGGACTGAAGCTTTCTTT. Translated: CASSRAAGTEAFF.

CDR3 bases: TGCAGTGGGATTTCTGGCGGGAGGACTAAGACCCAGTACTTC. Translated, it gives CSGISGGRTKTQYF. The chain couples TRBV20-1 to TRBJ2-5, with TRBD2 matching over 8 bases. Trimming at V came to 7 bases and at J to 6 bases, leaving 13 bases not matched to a gene. This CDR3 contains 14 residues. Germline-derived CDR1 and CDR2 are DFQATT and SNEGSKA (reference sequence).

This clonotype was detected ten times or more. The V call is TRBV7-8, the J call TRBJ1-2; D is uncertain. This CDR3 spans 13 amino acids. The V gene lost 2 bases and the J gene lost 6 bases, with 10 bases spanning the gap. In germline, CDR1 is SGHVS, CDR2 FQNEAQ. CDR3 region: CASSLFIGDGYTF. For the CDR3, the DNA is TGTGCCAGCAGCTTATTCATCGGGGATGGCTACACCTTC.

This chain links TRBV25-1 with TRBJ2-1; the match to TRBD1 covers 11 bases. Trimming cost V 2 bases and J 2 bases; bases outside gene matches: 17. The CDR3 is made up of 21 amino acids. In germline, CDR1 is MGHDK, CDR2 SYGVNS. The CDR3 DNA reads as TGTGCCAGCAGTGAAACCGGGACAGGGGGGGTAAGTGGACTGGCCTACAATGAGCAGTTCTTC. Protein product: CASSETGTGGVSGLAYNEQFF.

This clonotype has only a few counts. This chain connects TRBV7-9 to TRBJ1-6; D ambiguous. The CDR3 totals 15 residues. V was pared by 5 bases and J by 7 bases, with 15 bases between. CDR1 and CDR2 (germline): SEHNR, FQNEAQ (reference sequence). CDR3: CASSTTSGPNSPLHF. In DNA, the CDR3 is TGTGCCAGCAGCACGACCTCGGGCCCCAATTCACCCCTCCACTTT.

The chain employs TRBV2 and TRBJ1-1; 7 positions match TRBD1. Germline CDR1 reads SNHLY; CDR2 reads FYNNEI. The CDR3 runs to 15 residues. V dropped 9 bases and J dropped 3; count of bases not matched to a gene: 13. The CDR3, as DNA: TGTGCCAGTACAGGTAGGGGACAGAGTCACACTGAAGCTTTCTTT. This codes for CASTGRGQSHTEAFF.

This clonotype was picked up many times. The chain has TRBV6-2 or TRBV6-3 and TRBJ2-2, with a possible D match to TRBD2 (6 bases). CDR3 length: 16 amino acids. CDR1 and CDR2 from the germline V gene are MNHEY and SVGEGT. With 5 bases removed from V and 1 base from J, the gap between germline ends came to 14 bases. The CDR3 sequence: CASSQTGTQNTGELFF. CDR3 in DNA: TGTGCCAGCAGTCAAACCGGGACTCAGAACACCGGGGAGCTGTTTTTT.

This clonotype appeared a few times. This chain joins TRBV30 and TRBJ1-5; tentative D call: TRBD1 (5 bases). The V end was cut by 7 bases, the J end by 3 bases, with 10 bases between. The germline CDR1 and CDR2 sequences are GTSNPN and SVGIG (reference sequence). The CDR3 runs to 12 residues. CDR3 protein: CASGGFNQPQHF. The CDR3, as DNA: TGTGCCTCCGGGGGGTTCAATCAGCCCCAGCATTTT.